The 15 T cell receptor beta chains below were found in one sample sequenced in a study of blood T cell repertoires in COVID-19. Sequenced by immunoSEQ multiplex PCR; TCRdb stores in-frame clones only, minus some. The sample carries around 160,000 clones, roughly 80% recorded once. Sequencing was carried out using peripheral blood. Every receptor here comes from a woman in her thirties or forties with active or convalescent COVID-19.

In DNA form, the CDR3 reads TGTGCCAGCAGCCTCGGACAGTGGGCATCTGGGGCCAACGTCCTGACTTTC. Protein product: CASSLGQWASGANVLTF. This chain uses TRBV7-9 with TRBJ2-6; tentatively, D is TRBD1 (6 bases). This CDR3 comprises 17 residues. Trimming removed 5 bases at V and 1 base at J, with 15 bases between. CDR1 is SEHNR, CDR2 FQNEAQ, per germline (reference sequence).

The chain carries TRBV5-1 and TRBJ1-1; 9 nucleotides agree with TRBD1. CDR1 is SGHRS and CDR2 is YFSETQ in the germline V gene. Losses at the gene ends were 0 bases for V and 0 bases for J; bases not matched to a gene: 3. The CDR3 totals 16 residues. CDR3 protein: CASSLDRGLMNTEAFF. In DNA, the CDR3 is TGCGCCAGCAGCTTGGACAGGGGGCTGATGAACACTGAAGCTTTCTTT.

The CDR3 nucleotides are TGTGCCAGCAGTCCAGGCACAACTAATGAAAAACTGTTTTTT. It specifies CASSPGTTNEKLFF. The chain carries TRBV9 and TRBJ1-4; D is undetermined. The CDR3 sequence is 14 residues long. Germline V lookup: CDR1 SGDLS, CDR2 YYNGEE. Deletions cut 5 bases from V and 0 bases from J, with 8 bases between.

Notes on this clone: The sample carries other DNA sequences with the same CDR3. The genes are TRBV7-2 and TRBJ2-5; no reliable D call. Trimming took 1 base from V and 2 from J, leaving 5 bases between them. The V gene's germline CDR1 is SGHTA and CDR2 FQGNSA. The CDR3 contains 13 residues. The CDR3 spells CASSLERQETQYF. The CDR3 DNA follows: TGTGCCAGCAGCTTAGAGCGTCAAGAGACCCAGTACTTC.

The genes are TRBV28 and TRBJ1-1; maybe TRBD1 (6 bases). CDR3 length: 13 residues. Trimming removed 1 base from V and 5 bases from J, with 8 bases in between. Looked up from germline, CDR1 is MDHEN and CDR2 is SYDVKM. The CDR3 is CASSLLQGTEAFF. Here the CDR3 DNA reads TGTGCCAGCAGTTTATTACAGGGTACTGAAGCTTTCTTT.

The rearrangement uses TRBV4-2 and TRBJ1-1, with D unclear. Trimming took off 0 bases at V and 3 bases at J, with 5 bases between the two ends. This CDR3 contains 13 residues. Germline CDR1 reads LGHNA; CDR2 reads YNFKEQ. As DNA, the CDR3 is TGTGCCAGCAGCCAAGAAAGAGACACTGAAGCTTTCTTT. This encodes CASSQERDTEAFF.

CDR3 region: CAISDPPKGRYSYEQYF. The CDR3 nucleotides read TGTGCCATCAGTGACCCCCCGAAGGGGCGGTACTCCTACGAGCAGTACTTC. J is TRBJ2-7 and V is TRBV10-3; perhaps TRBD1 as D (5 bases). CDR1 is ENHRY, CDR2 SYGVKD, per germline. Deletions cut 3 bases from V and 0 bases from J, with 18 bases between. This CDR3 has 17 residues.

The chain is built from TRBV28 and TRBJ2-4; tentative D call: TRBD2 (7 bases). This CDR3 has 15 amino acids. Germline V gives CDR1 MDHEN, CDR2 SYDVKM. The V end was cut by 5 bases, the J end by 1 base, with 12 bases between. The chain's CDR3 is CASSEEGGAKNIQYF. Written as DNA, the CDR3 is TGTGCCAGCAGTGAGGAGGGGGGGGCCAAAAACATTCAGTACTTC.

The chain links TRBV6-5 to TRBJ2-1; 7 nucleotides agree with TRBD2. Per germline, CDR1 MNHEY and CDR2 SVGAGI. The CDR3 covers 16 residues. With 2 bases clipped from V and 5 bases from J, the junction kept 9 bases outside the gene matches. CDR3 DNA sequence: TGTGCCAGCAGTTACCCCAGTGCGGGGGTGAACAATGAGCAGTTCTTC. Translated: CASSYPSAGVNNEQFF.

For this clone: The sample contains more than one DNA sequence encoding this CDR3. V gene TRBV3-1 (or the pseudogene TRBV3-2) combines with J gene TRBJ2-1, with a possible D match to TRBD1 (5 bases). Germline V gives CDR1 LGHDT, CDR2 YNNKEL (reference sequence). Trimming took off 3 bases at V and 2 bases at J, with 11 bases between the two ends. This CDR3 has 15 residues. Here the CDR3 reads CASSQPQGPYNEQFF. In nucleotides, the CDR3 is TGTGCCAGCAGCCAGCCCCAGGGTCCCTACAATGAGCAGTTCTTC.

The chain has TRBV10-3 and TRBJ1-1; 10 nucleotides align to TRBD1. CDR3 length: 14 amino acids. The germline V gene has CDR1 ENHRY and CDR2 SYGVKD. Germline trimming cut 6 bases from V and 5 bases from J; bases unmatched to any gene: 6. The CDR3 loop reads CAIRGTGAETEAFF. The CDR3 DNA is TGTGCCATCAGGGGGACAGGGGCGGAGACTGAAGCTTTCTTT.

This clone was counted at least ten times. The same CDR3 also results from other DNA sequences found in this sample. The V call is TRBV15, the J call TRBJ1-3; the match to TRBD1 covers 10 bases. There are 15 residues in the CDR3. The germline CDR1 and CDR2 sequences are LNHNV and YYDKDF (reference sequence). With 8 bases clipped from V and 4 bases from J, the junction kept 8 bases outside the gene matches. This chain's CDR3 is CATGGDRGSGNTIYF. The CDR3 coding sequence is TGTGCCACCGGGGGGGACAGGGGATCGGGAAACACCATATATTTT.

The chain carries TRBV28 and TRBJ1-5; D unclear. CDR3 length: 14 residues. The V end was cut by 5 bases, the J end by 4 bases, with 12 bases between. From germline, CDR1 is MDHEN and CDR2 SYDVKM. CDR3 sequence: CASSLLLSNQPQHF. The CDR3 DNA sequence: TGTGCCAGCAGTCTCCTGCTGAGTAATCAGCCCCAGCATTTT.

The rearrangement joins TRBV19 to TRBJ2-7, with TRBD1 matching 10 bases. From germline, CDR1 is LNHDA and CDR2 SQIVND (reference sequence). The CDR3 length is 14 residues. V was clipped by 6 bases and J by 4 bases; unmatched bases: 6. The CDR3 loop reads CASRRTGGGYEQYF. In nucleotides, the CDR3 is TGTGCCAGTAGAAGGACAGGGGGAGGATACGAGCAGTACTTC. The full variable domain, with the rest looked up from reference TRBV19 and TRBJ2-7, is DGGITQSPKYLFRKEGQNVTLSCEQNLNHDAMYWYRQDPGQGLRLIYYSQIVNDFQKGDIAEGYSVSREKKESFPLTVTSAQKNPTAFYLCASRRTGGGYEQYFGPGTRLTVT.

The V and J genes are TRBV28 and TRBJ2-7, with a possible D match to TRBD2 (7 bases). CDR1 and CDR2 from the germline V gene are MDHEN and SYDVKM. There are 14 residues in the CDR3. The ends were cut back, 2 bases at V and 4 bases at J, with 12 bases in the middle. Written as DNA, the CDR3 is TGTGCCAGCAGTTTAGGGGGGGCCCAATACGAGCAGTACTTC. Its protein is CASSLGGAQYEQYF.